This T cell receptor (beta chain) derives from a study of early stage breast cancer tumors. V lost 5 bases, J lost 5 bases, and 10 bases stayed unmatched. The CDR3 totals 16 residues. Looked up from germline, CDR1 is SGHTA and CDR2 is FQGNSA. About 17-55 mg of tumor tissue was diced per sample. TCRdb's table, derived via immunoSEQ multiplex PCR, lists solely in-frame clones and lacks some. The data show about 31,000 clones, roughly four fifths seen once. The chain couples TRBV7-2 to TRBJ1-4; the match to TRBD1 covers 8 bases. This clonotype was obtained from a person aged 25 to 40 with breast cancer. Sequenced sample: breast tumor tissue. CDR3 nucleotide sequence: TGTGCCAGCAGCGGATCGGACAGGGCCCTAAATGAAAAACTGTTTTTT. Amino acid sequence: CASSGSDRALNEKLFF. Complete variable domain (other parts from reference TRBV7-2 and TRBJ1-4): GAGVSQSPSNKVTEKGKDVELRCDPISGHTALYWYRQSLGQGLEFLIYFQGNSAPDKSGLPSDRFSAERTGGSVSTLTIQRTQQEDSAVYLCASSGSDRALNEKLFFGSGTQLSVL.